These 23 T cell receptor beta chains were all obtained from the same sample, sequenced in a study of T cells after posttransplantation cyclophosphamide. Sequencing used immunoSEQ multiplex PCR; TCRdb keeps in-frame clones, though not all of them. This sample shows over 25,000 clones and no singletons; around 3% rests with the ten largest. Sequencing was carried out using PBMCs. Receptors originate from a woman between 55 and 75 years old in good health, CMV-negative, and a related stem cell transplant donor.

This clone was observed a handful of times. J is TRBJ1-5 and V is TRBV6-2 or TRBV6-3, with D hard to call. Per germline, CDR1 MNHEY and CDR2 SVGEGT. The V gene lost 7 bases and the J gene lost 7 bases, with 14 bases spanning the gap. This CDR3 has 13 amino acids. The CDR3 DNA follows: TGTGCCAGCACCCCACTTTCTGAACAGCCCCAGCATTTT. Amino acids: CASTPLSEQPQHF.

This clone occurred many times. This chain connects TRBV7-2 to TRBJ2-7; 10 positions match TRBD1. Germline lookup yields CDR1 SGHTA and CDR2 FQGNSA. The CDR3 length is 15 residues. After removal of 0 bases from V and 5 bases from J, the junction contained 4 bases not matched to a gene. CDR3 sequence reads: CASSLARDRGHEQYF. The CDR3 DNA sequence: TGTGCCAGCAGCTTAGCTCGGGACAGGGGACACGAGCAGTACTTC.

This clone was detected many times. This chain uses TRBV13 with TRBJ2-5; D unresolved. CDR1 and CDR2 (germline): PRHDT, FYEKMQ (reference sequence). V was cut by 4 bases and J by 7 bases, with 16 bases left in between. The CDR3 runs to 14 residues. The CDR3 region has the DNA TGTGCCAGCAGCTCCTCCCGGTCTAGGTTGACCCAGTACTTC. Amino acids: CASSSSRSRLTQYF.

This clone was seen at least ten times. V usage is TRBV23-1 and J usage is TRBJ2-7; a possible D gene is TRBD1 (5 bases). TRBV23-1 is an ORF, and what it does is uncertain. V was trimmed by 0 bases and J by 4 bases, leaving 7 bases between them. The length of the CDR3 is 13 residues. The CDR3 nucleotides read TGCGCCAGCAGTCAATCGGGGCGGTACGAGCAGTACTTC. The encoded protein is CASSQSGRYEQYF.

This clone was recorded a few times. V usage is TRBV7-3 and J usage is TRBJ2-5; 9 nucleotides align to TRBD1. The CDR3 loop spans 16 amino acids. Germline-derived CDR1 and CDR2 are SGHTA and FQGTGA. The V segment lost 5 bases and the J segment 7 bases; nucleotides outside the gene matches: 14. The DNA for the CDR3 is TGTGCCAGCAGCCCGGACAGGGGCCCCCAAGGGGGGACCCAGTACTTC. This codes for CASSPDRGPQGGTQYF.

This clone was observed many times. This rearrangement joins TRBV6-5 to TRBJ1-6, with a tentative D call TRBD1 (6 bases). The CDR3 covers 13 residues. Germline V CDR1 and CDR2: MNHEY, SVGAGI. Trimming removed 6 bases from V and 9 bases from J, with 12 bases in between. The CDR3 reads CASRRGLGSPLHF. The DNA for the CDR3 is TGTGCCAGCAGGAGGGGGTTGGGTTCACCCCTCCACTTT.

This clone was seen a few times. The V and J genes are TRBV30 and TRBJ2-2; D is ambiguous. The CDR3 is made up of 13 amino acids. Between the trimmed V and J ends, which lost 2 bases and 1 base, there was a span of 5 bases. Per germline, CDR1 GTSNPN and CDR2 SVGIG (reference sequence). CDR3 protein: CAWSYRNTGELFF. Written as DNA, the CDR3 is TGTGCCTGGAGTTACAGGAACACCGGGGAGCTGTTTTTT.

The chain is built from TRBV28 and TRBJ1-5, with D possibly TRBD1 on 6 matching bases. Germline V gives CDR1 MDHEN, CDR2 SYDVKM. V was clipped by 4 bases and J by 0 bases, with 16 bases between them. This CDR3 is 17 amino acids long. The CDR3 nucleotides are TGTGCCAGCAGTTCCCTCCGGGGGGGGCATAGCAATCAGCCCCAGCATTTT. This translates into CASSSLRGGHSNQPQHF.

This clone was seen at least ten times. This chain joins TRBV12-3 or TRBV12-4 and TRBJ1-1; D is unresolved. This CDR3 spans 13 amino acids. The ends were cut back, 7 bases at V and 5 bases at J, with 14 bases in the middle. CDR3 in amino acids: CASTTEKRTEAFF. The CDR3, as DNA: TGTGCCAGCACTACAGAGAAGAGAACTGAAGCTTTCTTT.

This clone was observed at least ten times. The rearrangement joins TRBV19 to TRBJ2-2; TRBD2 aligns across 7 bases. Germline lookup yields CDR1 LNHDA and CDR2 SQIVND (reference sequence). With 4 bases clipped from V and 7 bases from J, the junction kept 9 bases outside the gene matches. The CDR3 extends over 15 amino acids. CDR3 sequence (DNA): TGTGCCAGTAGTACCAGCGGGGTGGACGGCGGGGAGCTGTTTTTT. It yields the protein CASSTSGVDGGELFF.

In its sample, this clone was seen many times. The rearrangement uses TRBV28 and TRBJ1-1, with 7 bases fitting TRBD1. The V and J ends lost 7 bases and 3 bases, in that order; junction bases with no gene match: 5. CDR3 length: 13 residues. The germline gives CDR1 MDHEN, CDR2 SYDVKM. The CDR3 DNA follows: TGTGCCAGCACCAGGGGGTACCACACTGAAGCTTTCTTT. Translating it yields CASTRGYHTEAFF.

The chain has TRBV7-2 and TRBJ2-5, with 8 positions matching TRBD2. The CDR3 contains 14 residues. The V gene end was trimmed by 5 bases and the J gene end by 4 bases; junction bases not matched to a gene: 6. Germline V gives CDR1 SGHTA, CDR2 FQGNSA. As DNA, the CDR3 is TGTGCCAGCAGCGTGACTAGCGTCCGAGAGACCCAGTACTTC. This gives the protein CASSVTSVRETQYF.

This clone was found many times. This sequence joins TRBV6-2 or TRBV6-3 and TRBJ1-6; TRBD1 aligns across 9 bases. This CDR3 is built from 15 residues. V lost 7 bases to trimming and J lost 9 bases; unmatched junction nucleotides: 10. Germline V gene sequence: CDR1 MNHEY, CDR2 SVGEGT. Here the CDR3 reads CASTPSGQGSSPLHF. As DNA, the CDR3 is TGTGCCAGCACCCCATCGGGACAGGGATCTTCACCCCTCCACTTT.

This clone has only a few counts. This chain connects TRBV6-5 to TRBJ1-2; TRBD1 matches 8 bases. CDR1 MNHEY and CDR2 SVGAGI come from the germline V gene. The trim removed 2 bases at V and 6 bases at J, leaving 2 bases unmatched. The CDR3 is 13 amino acids. In nucleotides, the CDR3 is TGTGCCAGCAGTTACGACAGGGGAAATGGCTACACCTTC. This encodes CASSYDRGNGYTF.

This clone was seen more than once but under ten times. The chain recombines TRBV12-3 or TRBV12-4 with TRBJ1-6; 7 bases align to TRBD1. V shed 6 bases and J 3 bases; nucleotides not matched to a gene: 5. The CDR3 spans 15 residues. The CDR3 DNA follows: TGTGCCAGCAGGGTGACAGGGAGCTATAATTCACCCCTCCACTTT. Translating it yields CASRVTGSYNSPLHF.

This clone was seen repeatedly, ten times or more. The chain is built from TRBV5-4 and TRBJ1-6; D gene ambiguous. Trimming shortened V by 0 bases and J by 5 bases, and 6 bases separated the two germline ends. The CDR3 covers 14 residues. The germline CDR1 and CDR2 sequences are SGHNT and YYREEE (reference sequence). The CDR3 loop is CASSLEHHNSPLHF. CDR3 sequence (DNA): TGTGCCAGCAGCTTGGAACATCATAATTCACCCCTCCACTTT.

This clone was recorded at least ten times. The rearrangement joins TRBV27 to TRBJ1-1, with 7 bases identical to TRBD1. The CDR3 spans 16 residues. With 4 bases clipped from V and 2 bases from J, the junction kept 10 bases outside the gene matches. Germline V CDR1 and CDR2: MNHEY, SMNVEV (reference sequence). The chain's CDR3 is CASSSSQGVTNTEAFF. As DNA, the CDR3 is TGTGCCAGCAGTTCCTCCCAGGGGGTTACTAACACTGAAGCTTTCTTT.

This clone has at least ten counts. J is TRBJ1-1 and V is TRBV2, with TRBD1 as a possible D gene (5 bases). With 2 bases removed from V and 2 bases from J, the gap between germline ends came to 6 bases. Germline V CDR1 and CDR2: SNHLY, FYNNEI. This CDR3 comprises 13 residues. CDR3: CASSEQGNTEAFF. As DNA, the CDR3 is TGTGCCAGCAGTGAACAGGGAAACACTGAAGCTTTCTTT.

The rearrangement uses TRBV7-2 and TRBJ2-5; weak D call: TRBD2 (5 bases). V shed 5 bases and J shed 1 base, with 11 bases lying between them. Germline-derived CDR1 and CDR2 are SGHTA and FQGNSA. The CDR3 sequence is 14 residues long. In nucleotides, the CDR3 is TGTGCCAGCAGCCCCACTAGGGCCCAAGAGACCCAGTACTTC. Its protein product is CASSPTRAQETQYF.

This clone has a count of ten or more. V gene TRBV5-1 combines with J gene TRBJ2-1; TRBD2 matches 10 bases. V gave up 0 bases and J gave up 9 bases; unmatched junction bases: 3. CDR1 SGHRS and CDR2 YFSETQ come from the germline V gene. This CDR3 is 14 amino acids long. The CDR3 region has the DNA TGCGCCAGCAGCTTGGCGCCTAGCGGGAGTGAGCAGTTCTTC. Translating gives CASSLAPSGSEQFF.

The sample holds a few counts of this clone. The chain employs TRBV24-1 and TRBJ2-1; 8 nucleotides align to TRBD2. V was clipped by 9 bases and J by 4 bases; unmatched bases: 22. Germline V gene sequence: CDR1 KGHDR, CDR2 SFDVKD. This CDR3 has 19 residues. Here the CDR3 reads CATLPERGDLAGIYNEQFF. CDR3 DNA sequence: TGTGCCACCCTCCCTGAACGGGGCGACTTAGCGGGAATATACAATGAGCAGTTCTTC.

This clone occurred a few times. The J gene is TRBJ2-3, the V gene TRBV15; 7 bases line up with TRBD2. The CDR3 has 13 residues. Germline V gene sequence: CDR1 LNHNV, CDR2 YYDKDF (reference sequence). V lost 9 bases to trimming and J lost 3 bases; unmatched junction nucleotides: 6. Here the CDR3 reads CATGISGTDTQYF. The CDR3 DNA sequence: TGTGCCACTGGGATTAGCGGGACAGATACGCAGTATTTT.

There are many counts of this clone. The J gene is TRBJ1-2, the V gene TRBV7-2; D is unclear. The CDR3 contains 17 residues. With 4 bases removed from V and 1 base from J, the gap between germline ends came to 19 bases. Germline CDR1 reads SGHTA; CDR2 reads FQGNSA. CDR3 sequence: CASSYRPQAPDNYGYTF. In DNA form, the CDR3 reads TGTGCCAGCAGCTATCGACCGCAGGCGCCGGATAACTATGGCTACACCTTC.